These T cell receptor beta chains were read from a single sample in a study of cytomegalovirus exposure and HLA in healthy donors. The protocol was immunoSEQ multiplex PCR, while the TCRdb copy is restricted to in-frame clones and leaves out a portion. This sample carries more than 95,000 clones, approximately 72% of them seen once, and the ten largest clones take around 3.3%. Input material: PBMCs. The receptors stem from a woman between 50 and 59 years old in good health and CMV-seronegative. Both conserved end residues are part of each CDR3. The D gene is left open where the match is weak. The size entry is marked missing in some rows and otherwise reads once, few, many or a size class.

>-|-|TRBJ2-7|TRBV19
TGTGCCAGTAGTATAGCCCCCAAGAGCTACGAGCAGTACTTC
CASSIAPKSYEQYF
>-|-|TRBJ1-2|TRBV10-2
TGCGCCAGCAGTGATCACCCGACAGGTGCACACGGCTACACCTTC
CASSDHPTGAHGYTF
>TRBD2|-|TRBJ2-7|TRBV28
TGTGCCAGCCTGCCTAGCGGGAGAGTTTACGAGCAGTACTTC
CASLPSGRVYEQYF
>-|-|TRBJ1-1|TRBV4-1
TGCGCCAGCAGCCAGGCAGGGGTTCAGAACACTGAAGCTTTCTTT
CASSQAGVQNTEAFF
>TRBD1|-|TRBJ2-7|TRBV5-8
TGTGCCAGCAGCAACTGGGGCCCCGACAGGGCACGCGACGAGCAGTACTTC
CASSNWGPDRARDEQYF
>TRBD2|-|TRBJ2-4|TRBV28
TGTGCCAGCAGTAACGGGGGGGTTACCAAAAACATTCAGTACTTC
CASSNGGVTKNIQYF
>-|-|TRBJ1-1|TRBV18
TGTGCCAGCTCCCCCGACACTGAAGCTTTCTTT
CASSPDTEAFF
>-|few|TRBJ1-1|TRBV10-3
TGTGCCATCAGGACAGCTTCGGGTGAGGTCACTGAAGCTTTCTTT
CAIRTASGEVTEAFF
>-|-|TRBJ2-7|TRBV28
TGTGCCAGCAGTTTAAGGCCTCGTAAGGGGTACTACGAGCAGTACTTC
CASSLRPRKGYYEQYF
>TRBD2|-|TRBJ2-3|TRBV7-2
TGTGCCAGCAGCCTTGCGGCGGGAGCGGGACTCTCAGATACGCAGTATTTT
CASSLAAGAGLSDTQYF
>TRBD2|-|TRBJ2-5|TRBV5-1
TGCGCCAGCAGCTTGCGAGCGGGGGCTTCAGAGACCCAGTACTTC
CASSLRAGASETQYF
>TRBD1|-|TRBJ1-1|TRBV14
TGTGCCAGCAGCCACAGGGGGATGAACACCGAAGCTTTCTTT
CASSHRGMNTEAFF
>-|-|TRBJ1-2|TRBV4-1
TGCGCCAGCAGCCAAGAATTGGGGCAAGCAGTAAACTATGGCTACACCTTC
CASSQELGQAVNYGYTF
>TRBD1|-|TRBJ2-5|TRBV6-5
TGTGCCAGCGGGGGCCCGGGACAGGGCAAGACCCAGTACTTC
CASGGPGQGKTQYF
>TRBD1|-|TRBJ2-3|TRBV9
TGTGCCAGCAGCCCGCAGGGGGCCGCAGATACGCAGTATTTT
CASSPQGAADTQYF
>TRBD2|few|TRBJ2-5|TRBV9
TGTGCCAGCAGCACCGAGGGCGCTAGCGGGAACCGCCAAGAGACCCAGTACTTC
CASSTEGASGNRQETQYF
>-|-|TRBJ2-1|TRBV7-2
TGTGCCAGCAGCTTTCCCGGGAATGAGCAGTTCTTC
CASSFPGNEQFF
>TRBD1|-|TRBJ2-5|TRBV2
TGTGCCAGTACGACAGGGGGCGGTGGACAAGAGACCCAGTACTTC
CASTTGGGGQETQYF
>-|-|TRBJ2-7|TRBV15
TGTGCCACCAGCCCTGACTATAATCGCGAGCAGTACTTC
CATSPDYNREQYF
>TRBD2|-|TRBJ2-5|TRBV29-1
TGCAGCGTTGCCGGGACTAGCGGGAGTGAGACCCAGTACTTC
CSVAGTSGSETQYF
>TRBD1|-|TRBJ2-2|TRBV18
TGTGCCAGCTCACGGATATCTCAGGGGGCGATCACCGGGGAGCTGTTTTTT
CASSRISQGAITGELFF
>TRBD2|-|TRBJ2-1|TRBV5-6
TGTGCCAGCAGCTTGGGACTAGCGGGATACTACAATGAGCAGTTCTTC
CASSLGLAGYYNEQFF
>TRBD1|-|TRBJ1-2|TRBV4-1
TGCGCCAGCAGCCCGCCTGGGACAGCCTATGGCTACACCTTC
CASSPPGTAYGYTF
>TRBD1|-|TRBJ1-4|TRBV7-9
TGTGCCAGCAGCTTACGGACAGGGAGGTTGTTTTTT
CASSLRTGRLFF
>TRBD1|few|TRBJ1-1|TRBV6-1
TGTGCCAGCAGTGAAGCATGGACAGGGAACACTGAAGCTTTCTTT
CASSEAWTGNTEAFF
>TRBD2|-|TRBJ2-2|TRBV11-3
TGTGCCAGCAGCTCTAGCGGGGGGGCGACCGGGGAGCTGTTTTTT
CASSSSGGATGELFF
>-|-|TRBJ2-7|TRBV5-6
TGTGCCAGCAGCGCGGCCACGGAATACGAGCAGTACTTC
CASSAATEYEQYF
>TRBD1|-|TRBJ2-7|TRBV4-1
TGCGCCAGCAGCCAAGAATCGACAGGGGGTTACGAGCAGTACTTC
CASSQESTGGYEQYF
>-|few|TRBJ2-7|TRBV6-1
TGTGCCAGCAGGGAGGGAACAGTCCCCTACGAGCAGTACTTC
CASREGTVPYEQYF
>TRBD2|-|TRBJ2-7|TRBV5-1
TGCGCCAGCAGCCCGGGGACTAGCGGGAGTACGGCGCAGTACTTC
CASSPGTSGSTAQYF
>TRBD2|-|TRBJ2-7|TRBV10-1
TGCGCCAGCAGTGAGTCCGGGCGGGGGGGCGACGAGCAGTACTTC
CASSESGRGGDEQYF
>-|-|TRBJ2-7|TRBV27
TGTGCCAGCAGTTCCCTAGTCCATTACGAGCAGTACTTC
CASSSLVHYEQYF
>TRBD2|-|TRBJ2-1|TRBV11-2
TGTGCCAGCAGCCCTCTTTTGGGACTAGCGGGGACGCCTGGCAATGAGCAGTTCTTC
CASSPLLGLAGTPGNEQFF
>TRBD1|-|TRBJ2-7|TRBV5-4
TGTGCCAGCAGCTCGGGGTCCACAGGGGCCTACTACGAGCAGTACTTC
CASSSGSTGAYYEQYF
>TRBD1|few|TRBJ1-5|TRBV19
TGTGCCAGTATTGACAGGGCTGATAGCAATCAGCCCCAGCATTTT
CASIDRADSNQPQHF
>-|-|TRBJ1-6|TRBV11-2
TGTGCCAGCAGCTTAGGTCCGGGTGGTGGATCACCCCTCCACTTT
CASSLGPGGGSPLHF